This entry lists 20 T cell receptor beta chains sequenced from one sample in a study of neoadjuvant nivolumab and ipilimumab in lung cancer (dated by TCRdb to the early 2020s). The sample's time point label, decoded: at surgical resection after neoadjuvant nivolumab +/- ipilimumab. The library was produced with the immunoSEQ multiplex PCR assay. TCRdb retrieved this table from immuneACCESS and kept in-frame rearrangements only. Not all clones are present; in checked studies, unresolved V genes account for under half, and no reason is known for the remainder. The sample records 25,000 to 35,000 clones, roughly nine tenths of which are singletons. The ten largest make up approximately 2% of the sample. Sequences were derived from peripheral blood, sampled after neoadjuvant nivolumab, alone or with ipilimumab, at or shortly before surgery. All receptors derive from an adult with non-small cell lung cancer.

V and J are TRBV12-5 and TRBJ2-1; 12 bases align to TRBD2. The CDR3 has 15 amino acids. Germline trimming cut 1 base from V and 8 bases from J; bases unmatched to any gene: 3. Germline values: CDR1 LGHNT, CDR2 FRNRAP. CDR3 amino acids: CASGLGLAGVDEQFF. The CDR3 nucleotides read TGTGCTAGTGGTTTGGGACTAGCGGGAGTGGATGAGCAGTTCTTC. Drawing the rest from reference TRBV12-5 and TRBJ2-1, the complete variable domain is DARVTQTPRHKVTEMGQEVTMRCQPILGHNTVFWYRQTMMQGLELLAYFRNRAPLDDSGMPKDRFSAEMPDATLATLKIQPSEPRDSAVYFCASGLGLAGVDEQFFGPGTRLTVL.

The CDR3 DNA sequence: TGTGCCAGCAGCTTGGGGGTAGCGGTCCACAATGAGCAGTTCTTC. Residues: CASSLGVAVHNEQFF. The J gene is TRBJ2-1, the V gene TRBV11-2; D is perhaps TRBD2 (6 bases). V gave up 3 bases and J gave up 5 bases, with 14 bases separating them. Looked up from germline, CDR1 is SGHAT and CDR2 is FQNNGV. The CDR3 extends over 15 amino acids. Based on the CDR3 plus reference TRBV11-2 and TRBJ2-1, the full variable domain is EAGVAQSPRYKIIEKRQSVAFWCNPISGHATLYWYQQILGQGPKLLIQFQNNGVVDDSQLPKDRFSAERLKGVDSTLKIQPAKLEDSAVYLCASSLGVAVHNEQFFGPGTRLTVL.

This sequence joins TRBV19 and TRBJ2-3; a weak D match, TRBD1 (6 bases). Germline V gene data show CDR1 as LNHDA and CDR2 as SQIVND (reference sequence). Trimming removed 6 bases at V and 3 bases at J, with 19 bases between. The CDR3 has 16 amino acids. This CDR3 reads CASSEWGRGKTDTQYF. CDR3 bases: TGTGCCAGTAGCGAGTGGGGCAGGGGCAAGACAGATACGCAGTATTTT. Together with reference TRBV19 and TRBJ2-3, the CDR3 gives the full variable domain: DGGITQSPKYLFRKEGQNVTLSCEQNLNHDAMYWYRQDPGQGLRLIYYSQIVNDFQKGDIAEGYSVSREKKESFPLTVTSAQKNPTAFYLCASSEWGRGKTDTQYFGPGTRLTVL.

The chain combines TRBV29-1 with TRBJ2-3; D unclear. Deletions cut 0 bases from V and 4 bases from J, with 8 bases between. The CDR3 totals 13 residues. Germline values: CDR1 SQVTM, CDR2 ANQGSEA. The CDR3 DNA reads TGCAGCGTTGAAGAGGGTCGTGCAGATACGCAGTATTTT. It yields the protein CSVEEGRADTQYF.

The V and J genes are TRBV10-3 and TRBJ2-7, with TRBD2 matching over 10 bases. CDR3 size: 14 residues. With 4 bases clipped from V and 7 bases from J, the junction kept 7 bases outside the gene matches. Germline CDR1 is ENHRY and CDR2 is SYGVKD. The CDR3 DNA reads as TGTGCCATCAGTGCGCTAGCGGGAGTTGGGGAGCAGTACTTC. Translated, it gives CAISALAGVGEQYF.

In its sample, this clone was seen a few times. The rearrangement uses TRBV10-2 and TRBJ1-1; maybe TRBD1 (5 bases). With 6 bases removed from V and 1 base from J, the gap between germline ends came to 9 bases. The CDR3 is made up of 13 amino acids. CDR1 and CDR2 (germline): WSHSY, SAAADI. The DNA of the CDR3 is TGCGCCAGCAGGACCGGGACGAACACTGAAGCTTTCTTT. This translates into CASRTGTNTEAFF.

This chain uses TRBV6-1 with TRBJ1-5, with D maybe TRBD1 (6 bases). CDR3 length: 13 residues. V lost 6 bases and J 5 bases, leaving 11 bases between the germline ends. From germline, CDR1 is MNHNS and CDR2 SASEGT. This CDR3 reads CASSATGYQPQHF. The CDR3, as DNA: TGTGCCAGCAGCGCCACAGGGTATCAGCCCCAGCATTTT.

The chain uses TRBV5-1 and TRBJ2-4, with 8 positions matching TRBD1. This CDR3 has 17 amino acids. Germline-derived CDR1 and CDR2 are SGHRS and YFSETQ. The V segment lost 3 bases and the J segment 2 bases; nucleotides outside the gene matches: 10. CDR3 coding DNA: TGCGCCAGCAGCTATACCCAGGGGGCTCCTTCCAAAAACATTCAGTACTTC. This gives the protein CASSYTQGAPSKNIQYF.

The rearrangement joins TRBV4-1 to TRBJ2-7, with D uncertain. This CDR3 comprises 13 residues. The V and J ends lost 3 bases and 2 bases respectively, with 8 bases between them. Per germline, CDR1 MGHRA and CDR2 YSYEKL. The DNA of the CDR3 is TGCGCCAGCAGCCATACGGGTGCCTACGAGCAGTACTTC. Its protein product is CASSHTGAYEQYF.

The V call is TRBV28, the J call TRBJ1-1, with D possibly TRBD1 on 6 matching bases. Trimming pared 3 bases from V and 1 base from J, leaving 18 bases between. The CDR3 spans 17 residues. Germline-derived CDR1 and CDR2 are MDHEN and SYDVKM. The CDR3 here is CASSLFPTGQRNTEAFF. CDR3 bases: TGTGCCAGCAGTTTGTTCCCGACGGGACAAAGGAACACTGAAGCTTTCTTT. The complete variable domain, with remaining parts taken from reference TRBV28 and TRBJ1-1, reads DVKVTQSSRYLVKRTGEKVFLECVQDMDHENMFWYRQDPGLGLRLIYFSYDVKMKEKGDIPEGYSVSREKKERFSLILESASTNQTSMYLCASSLFPTGQRNTEAFFGQGTRLTVV.

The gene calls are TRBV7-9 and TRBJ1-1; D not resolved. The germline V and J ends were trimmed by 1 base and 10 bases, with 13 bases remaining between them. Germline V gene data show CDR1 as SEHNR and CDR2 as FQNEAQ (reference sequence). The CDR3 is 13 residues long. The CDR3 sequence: CASSLVLLRGAFF. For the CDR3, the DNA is TGTGCCAGCAGCTTAGTTTTGCTCAGAGGAGCTTTCTTT.

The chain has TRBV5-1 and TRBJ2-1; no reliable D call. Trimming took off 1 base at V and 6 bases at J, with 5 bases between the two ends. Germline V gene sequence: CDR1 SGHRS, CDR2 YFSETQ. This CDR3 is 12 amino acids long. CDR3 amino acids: CASSLYSNEQFF. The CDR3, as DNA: TGCGCCAGCAGCTTGTACAGCAATGAGCAGTTCTTC.

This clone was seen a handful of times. CDR3 amino acids: CASSLTGFSYEQYF. The CDR3 coding sequence is TGCGCCAGCAGCTTGACAGGGTTCTCCTACGAGCAGTACTTC. This sequence joins TRBV5-1 and TRBJ2-7, with D perhaps matching TRBD1 (6 bases). CDR1 is SGHRS, CDR2 YFSETQ, per germline. The V end lost 1 base, the J end lost 0 bases, and 8 bases lay between the germline ends. This CDR3 comprises 14 residues.

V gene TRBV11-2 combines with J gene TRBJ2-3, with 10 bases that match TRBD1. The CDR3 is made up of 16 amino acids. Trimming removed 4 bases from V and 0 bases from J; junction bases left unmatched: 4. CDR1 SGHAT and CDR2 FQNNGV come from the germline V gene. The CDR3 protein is CASSWGQGRSTDTQYF. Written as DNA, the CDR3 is TGTGCCAGCAGCTGGGGACAGGGGAGGAGCACAGATACGCAGTATTTT.

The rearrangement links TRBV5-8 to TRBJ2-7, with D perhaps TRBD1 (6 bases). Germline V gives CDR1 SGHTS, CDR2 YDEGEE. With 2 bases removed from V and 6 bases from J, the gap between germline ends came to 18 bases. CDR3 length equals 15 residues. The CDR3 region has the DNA TGTGCCAGCAGCTTTGGTCAGGGGATCGTTTTCGAGCAGTACTTC. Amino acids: CASSFGQGIVFEQYF.

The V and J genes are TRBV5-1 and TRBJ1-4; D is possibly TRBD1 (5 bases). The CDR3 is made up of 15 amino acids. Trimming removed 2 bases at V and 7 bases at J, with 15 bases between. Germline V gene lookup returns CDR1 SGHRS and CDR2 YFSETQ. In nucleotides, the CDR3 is TGCGCCAGCAGCTTTGGCGACGGGGGTGGTGAAAAACTGTTTTTT. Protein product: CASSFGDGGGEKLFF.

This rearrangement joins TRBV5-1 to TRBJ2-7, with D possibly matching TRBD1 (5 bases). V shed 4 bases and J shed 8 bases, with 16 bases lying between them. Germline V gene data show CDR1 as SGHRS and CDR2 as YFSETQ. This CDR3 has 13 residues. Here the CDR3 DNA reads TGCGCCAGCAGCCCAAGGACAATCAGCAAGCAGTACTTC. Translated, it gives CASSPRTISKQYF.

The CDR3, as DNA: TGTGCCAGCAGCCCCCAAGAGACCCAGTACTTC. It is translated as CASSPQETQYF. V gene TRBV7-6 combines with J gene TRBJ2-5; D not resolved. Germline V gene sequence: CDR1 SGHVS, CDR2 FNYEAQ. This CDR3 comprises 11 residues. The V gene lost 5 bases and the J gene lost 1 base, with 2 bases spanning the gap.

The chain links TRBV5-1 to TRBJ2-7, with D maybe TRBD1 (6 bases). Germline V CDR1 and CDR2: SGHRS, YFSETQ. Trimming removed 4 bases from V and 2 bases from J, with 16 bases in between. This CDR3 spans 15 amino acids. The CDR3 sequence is CASSPGAGKAYEQYF. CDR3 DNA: TGCGCCAGCAGCCCAGGGGCAGGGAAGGCCTACGAGCAGTACTTC.

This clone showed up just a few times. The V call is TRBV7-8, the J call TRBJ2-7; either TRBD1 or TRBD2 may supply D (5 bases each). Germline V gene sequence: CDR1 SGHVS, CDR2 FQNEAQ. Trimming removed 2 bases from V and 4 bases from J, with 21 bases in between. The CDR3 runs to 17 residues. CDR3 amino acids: CASSLYPSGTATYEQYF. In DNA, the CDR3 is TGTGCCAGCAGCTTATACCCCTCCGGGACCGCTACTTACGAGCAGTACTTC.